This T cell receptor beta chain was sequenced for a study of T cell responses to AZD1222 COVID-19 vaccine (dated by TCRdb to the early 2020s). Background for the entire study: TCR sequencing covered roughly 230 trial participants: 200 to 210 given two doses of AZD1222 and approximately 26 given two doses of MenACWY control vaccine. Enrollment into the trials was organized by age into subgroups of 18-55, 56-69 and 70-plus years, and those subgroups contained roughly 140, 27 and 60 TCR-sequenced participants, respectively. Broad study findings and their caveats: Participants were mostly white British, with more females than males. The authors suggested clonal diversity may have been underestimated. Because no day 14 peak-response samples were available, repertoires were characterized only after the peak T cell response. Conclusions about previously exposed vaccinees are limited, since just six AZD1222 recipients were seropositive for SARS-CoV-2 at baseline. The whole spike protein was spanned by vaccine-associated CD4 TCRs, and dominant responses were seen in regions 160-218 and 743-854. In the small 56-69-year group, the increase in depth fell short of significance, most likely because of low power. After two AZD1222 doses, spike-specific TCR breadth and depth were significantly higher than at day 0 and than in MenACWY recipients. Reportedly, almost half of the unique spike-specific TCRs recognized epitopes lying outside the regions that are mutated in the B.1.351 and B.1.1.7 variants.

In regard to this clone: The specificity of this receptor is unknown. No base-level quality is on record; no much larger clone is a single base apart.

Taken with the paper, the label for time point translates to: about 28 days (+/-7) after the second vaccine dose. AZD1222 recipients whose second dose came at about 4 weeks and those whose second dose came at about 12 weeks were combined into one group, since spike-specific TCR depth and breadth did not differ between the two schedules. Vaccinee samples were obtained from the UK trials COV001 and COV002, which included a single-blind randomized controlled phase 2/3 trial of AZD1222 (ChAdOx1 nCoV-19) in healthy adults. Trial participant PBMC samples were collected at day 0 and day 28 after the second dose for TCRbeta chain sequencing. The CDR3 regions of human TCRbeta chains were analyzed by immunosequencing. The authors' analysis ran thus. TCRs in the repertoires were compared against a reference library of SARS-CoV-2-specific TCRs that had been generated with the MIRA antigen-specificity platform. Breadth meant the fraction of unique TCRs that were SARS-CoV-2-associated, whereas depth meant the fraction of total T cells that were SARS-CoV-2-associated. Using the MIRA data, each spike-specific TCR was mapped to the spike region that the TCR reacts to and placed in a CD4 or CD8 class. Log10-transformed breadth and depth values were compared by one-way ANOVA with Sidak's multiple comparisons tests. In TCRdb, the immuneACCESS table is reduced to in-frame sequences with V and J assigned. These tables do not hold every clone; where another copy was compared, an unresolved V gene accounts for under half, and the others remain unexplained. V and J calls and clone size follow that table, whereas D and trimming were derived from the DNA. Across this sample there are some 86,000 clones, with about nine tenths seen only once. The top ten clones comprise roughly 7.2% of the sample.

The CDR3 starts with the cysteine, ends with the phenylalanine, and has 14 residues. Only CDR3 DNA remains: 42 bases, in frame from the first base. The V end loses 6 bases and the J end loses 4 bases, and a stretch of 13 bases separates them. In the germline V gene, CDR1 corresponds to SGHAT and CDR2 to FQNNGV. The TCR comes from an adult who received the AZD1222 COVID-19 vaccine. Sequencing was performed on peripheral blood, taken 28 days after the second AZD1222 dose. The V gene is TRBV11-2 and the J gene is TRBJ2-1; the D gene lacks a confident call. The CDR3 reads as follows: CASRSKQTYNEQFF. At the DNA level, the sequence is TGTGCCAGCAGGAGCAAACAGACATACAATGAGCAGTTCTTC.